The next 25 T cell receptor beta chains were all read from a single sample in a study of shared clonotypes between healthy human individuals (dated by TCRdb to the early 2020s). The receptor library was made with the immunoSEQ multiplex PCR assay. Drawn from immuneACCESS, this table holds only the in-frame rearrangements with V and J called that TCRdb kept. Clones are partly lost; checked studies trace under half to an unresolved V gene and leave the rest unexplained. Here the sample has 2 million to 2.5 million clones; over 90% occur a single time. The ten largest account for 0.3% to 0.4% of the sample. The sequenced sample consisted of naive CD4+ T cells from PBMCs. The cell subset or site label for this specimen denotes: CD45RA+ positively selected. The receptor source for this set is a young man in good health. Some clones in this sample may be carry-over from other donors' samples.

This chain joins TRBV7-9 and TRBJ2-1, with D unclear. Germline V gene lookup returns CDR1 SEHNR and CDR2 FQNEAQ (reference sequence). Between the trimmed V and J ends, which lost 10 bases and 1 base, there was a span of 20 bases. This CDR3 region has 16 residues. The CDR3 is CATLGGRSISYNEQFF. In nucleotides, the CDR3 is TGTGCCACCCTAGGCGGTCGCTCCATTTCCTACAATGAGCAGTTCTTC.

This chain connects TRBV28 to TRBJ1-3; D possibly corresponds to TRBD1 (5 bases). V dropped 5 bases and J dropped 7 bases, with 18 bases sitting between them. The germline gives CDR1 MDHEN, CDR2 SYDVKM. The CDR3 loop spans 15 amino acids. The CDR3 DNA sequence: TGTGCCAGCAGTAGTGAGACAGTCATGGGGAACACCATATATTTT. Amino acids: CASSSETVMGNTIYF.

The chain has TRBV18 and TRBJ1-4; 8 bases line up with TRBD1. This CDR3 comprises 14 residues. CDR1 is KGHSH, CDR2 LQKENI, per germline. V trimming: 5 bases; J trimming: 8 bases; junction bases outside the gene matches: 7. This CDR3 is CASSSDRVLEKLFF. The CDR3, as DNA: TGTGCCAGCTCATCGGACAGGGTACTAGAAAAACTGTTTTTT.

The J gene is TRBJ2-1, the V gene TRBV2; no reliable D call. The CDR3 spans 13 residues. The V end was cut by 3 bases, the J end by 6 bases, with 9 bases between. CDR1 and CDR2 from the germline V gene are SNHLY and FYNNEI. CDR3 DNA: TGTGCCAGCAGTGACCTTCCGGGCAATGAGCAGTTCTTC. Translated, it gives CASSDLPGNEQFF. Full variable domain (rest looked up from reference TRBV2 and TRBJ2-1): EPEVTQTPSHQVTQMGQEVILRCVPISNHLYFYWYRQILGQKVEFLVSFYNNEISEKSEIFDDQFSVERPDGSNFTLKIRSTKLEDSAMYFCASSDLPGNEQFFGPGTRLTVL.

J is TRBJ2-1 and V is TRBV28, with 7 nucleotides matching TRBD2. The trim removed 6 bases at V and 3 bases at J, leaving 5 bases unmatched. This CDR3 has 14 residues. Germline V lookup: CDR1 MDHEN, CDR2 SYDVKM. In DNA form, the CDR3 reads TGTGCCAGCAGCACGGGAGGCCTCTACAATGAGCAGTTCTTC. It codes for CASSTGGLYNEQFF.

V and J are TRBV27 and TRBJ2-3; 9 nucleotides line up with TRBD1. The ends lost 8 bases at V and 1 base at J; junction bases unmatched: 13. The CDR3 has 17 amino acids. Germline lookup yields CDR1 MNHEY and CDR2 SMNVEV (reference sequence). In nucleotides, the CDR3 is TGTGCCAGCCTATCTTGGGGACAGGGAGGTGGCACAGATACGCAGTATTTT. Protein: CASLSWGQGGGTDTQYF.

The chain has TRBV5-4 and TRBJ2-7, with 8 bases lining up with TRBD2. The CDR3 is 17 residues long. V was pared by 4 bases and J by 2 bases, with 14 bases of the junction left unmatched. Per germline, CDR1 SGHNT and CDR2 YYREEE (reference sequence). This chain's CDR3 is CASSPTMSGRGPYEQYF. For the CDR3, the DNA is TGTGCCAGCAGCCCAACAATGAGCGGGAGAGGGCCCTACGAGCAGTACTTC.

V gene TRBV5-1 combines with J gene TRBJ2-2, with 7 positions matching TRBD2. V dropped 6 bases and J dropped 2; count of bases not matched to a gene: 13. There are 17 residues in the CDR3. Germline V gene sequence: CDR1 SGHRS, CDR2 YFSETQ. The CDR3 DNA is TGCGCCAGCATCATTGGGGCCGGCGGGGGAAACACCGGGGAGCTGTTTTTT. It encodes CASIIGAGGGNTGELFF.

For this clone: The sample carries other DNA sequences with the same CDR3. The genes are TRBV27 and TRBJ1-1; D is uncertain. From germline, CDR1 is MNHEY and CDR2 SMNVEV (reference sequence). The germline V and J ends were trimmed by 2 bases and 1 base, with 5 bases remaining between them. This CDR3 region has 13 residues. The CDR3 DNA sequence: TGTGCCAGCAGTTTACGGAGGAACACTGAAGCTTTCTTT. It codes for CASSLRRNTEAFF.

Only one count was recorded for this clone. This chain connects TRBV5-1 to TRBJ2-3, with 9 bases matching TRBD2. Germline loops: CDR1 SGHRS, CDR2 YFSETQ. Trimming removed 4 bases from V and 2 bases from J; junction bases left unmatched: 5. This CDR3 comprises 15 residues. CDR3 nucleotides: TGCGCCAGCAGCCCGGGACTAGCCATCACAGATACGCAGTATTTT. This codes for CASSPGLAITDTQYF.

The chain carries TRBV11-1 and TRBJ1-5; no clear D gene. The V gene's germline CDR1 is SGHAT and CDR2 FQDESV (reference sequence). Trimming left V 1 base short and J 5 bases short, with 18 bases between. The CDR3 has 17 amino acids. The DNA of the CDR3 is TGTGCCAGCAGCTTAGTTTCTGGAGGGCAGTGGGATCAGCCCCAGCATTTT. Translating gives CASSLVSGGQWDQPQHF.

The rearrangement joins TRBV29-1 to TRBJ1-1; D uncertain. The CDR3 sequence is 14 residues long. Trimming cost V 8 bases and J 0 bases, with 16 bases left between them. Germline CDR1 and CDR2: SQVTM and ANQGSEA. The CDR3 loop is CSSKGGYMNTEAFF. The DNA for the CDR3 is TGCAGCTCCAAAGGAGGTTACATGAACACTGAAGCTTTCTTT.

V and J are TRBV25-1 and TRBJ2-7; D not certain. CDR1 MGHDK and CDR2 SYGVNS come from the germline V gene. Trimming pared 3 bases from V and 2 bases from J, leaving 20 bases between. CDR3 length: 17 amino acids. The CDR3 nucleotides are TGTGCCAGCAGTGATCTGTCTGCGACAACGGGTCCCTACGAGCAGTACTTC. Protein product: CASSDLSATTGPYEQYF.

Written as DNA, the CDR3 is TGTGCCAGCTCACCACAGGGAAGGGGTGAAAAACTGTTTTTT. It translates to CASSPQGRGEKLFF. This chain uses TRBV18 with TRBJ1-4; the D gene is possibly TRBD1 (5 bases). The ends were cut back, 1 base at V and 7 bases at J, with 10 bases in the middle. The germline CDR1 and CDR2 sequences are KGHSH and LQKENI. The CDR3 is made up of 14 amino acids.

The rearrangement joins TRBV7-2 to TRBJ2-3; D tentatively reads TRBD1 or TRBD2 (7 bases each). Trimming pared 5 bases from V and 4 bases from J, leaving 16 bases between. The CDR3 is 15 amino acids. The germline V gene encodes CDR1 SGHTA and CDR2 FQGNSA. This chain's CDR3 is CASSHQGGDPDTQYF. DNA for the CDR3: TGTGCCAGCAGCCACCAGGGGGGGGATCCAGATACGCAGTATTTT.

The chain couples TRBV25-1 to TRBJ2-3, with D perhaps TRBD2 (6 bases). Trimming stripped 1 base from V and 0 bases from J, with 11 bases between. The CDR3 loop spans 16 amino acids. The germline V gene encodes CDR1 MGHDK and CDR2 SYGVNS. This CDR3 reads CASSELGRQSTDTQYF. CDR3 sequence (DNA): TGTGCCAGCAGTGAATTGGGGAGGCAGAGCACAGATACGCAGTATTTT. The whole variable domain, filled in from reference TRBV25-1 and TRBJ2-3, reads EADIYQTPRYLVIGTGKKITLECSQTMGHDKMYWYQQDPGMELHLIHYSYGVNSTEKGDLSSESTVSRIRTEHFPLTLESARPSHTSQYLCASSELGRQSTDTQYFGPGTRLTVL.

The chain carries TRBV28 and TRBJ1-4; D unresolved. This CDR3 is 14 amino acids long. CDR1 and CDR2 from the germline V gene are MDHEN and SYDVKM. Trimming pared 8 bases from V and 8 bases from J, leaving 18 bases between. The CDR3 region has the DNA TGTGCCAGCGGACGGGCCTCGCGACTAGAAAAACTGTTTTTT. Its translation: CASGRASRLEKLFF.

V gene TRBV28 combines with J gene TRBJ1-1, with 8 positions matching TRBD1. The CDR3 sequence is 16 residues long. Trimming removed 1 base from V and 4 bases from J; junction bases left unmatched: 8. Germline V gene sequence: CDR1 MDHEN, CDR2 SYDVKM. The CDR3 sequence: CASSLSAGQGFTEAFF. For the CDR3, the DNA is TGTGCCAGCAGTTTATCCGCCGGACAGGGCTTCACTGAAGCTTTCTTT.

This clone was counted only a few times. Other DNA sequences of this sample code for an identical CDR3. The rearrangement uses TRBV28 and TRBJ2-3; weak D call: TRBD2 (6 bases). Trimming shortened V by 2 bases and J by 0 bases, and 6 bases separated the two germline ends. CDR1 and CDR2 (germline): MDHEN, SYDVKM. The CDR3 runs to 14 residues. The CDR3 DNA sequence: TGTGCCAGCAGTTTAGCGGGGAGCACAGATACGCAGTATTTT. This translates into CASSLAGSTDTQYF.

In this sample, this clone turned up once. The chain has TRBV7-2 and TRBJ2-7; TRBD1 matches 7 bases. The V segment lost 1 base and the J segment 11 bases; nucleotides outside the gene matches: 5. The CDR3 contains 12 residues. Germline CDR1 is SGHTA and CDR2 is FQGNSA. This CDR3 reads CASSLDRQGKYF. DNA for the CDR3: TGTGCCAGCAGCTTAGATAGACAGGGCAAGTACTTC.

The gene calls are TRBV10-3 and TRBJ1-1; D call uncertain. V shed 3 bases and J shed 1 base, with 6 bases lying between them. CDR1 ENHRY and CDR2 SYGVKD come from the germline V gene. The CDR3 totals 13 residues. CDR3 protein: CAISDYRNTEAFF. DNA of the CDR3: TGTGCCATCAGTGATTACAGGAACACTGAAGCTTTCTTT.

J is TRBJ2-7 and V is TRBV27, with D tentatively TRBD1 or TRBD2 (6 bases each). The CDR3 has 14 amino acids. Trimming took off 4 bases at V and 3 bases at J, with 13 bases between the two ends. Germline V CDR1 and CDR2: MNHEY, SMNVEV (reference sequence). The CDR3 loop reads CASSYGGPGYEQYF. For the CDR3, the DNA is TGTGCCAGCAGTTATGGGGGGCCGGGCTACGAGCAGTACTTC.

The rearrangement uses TRBV5-6 and TRBJ2-2; 8 bases match TRBD1. In germline, CDR1 is SGHDT, CDR2 YYEEEE. Unmatched junction bases numbered 7, after V lost 1 base and J lost 8 bases. The CDR3 has 15 amino acids. DNA of the CDR3: TGTGCCAGCAGCTTGCTTCCAGGGGGCGGGGGGGAGCTGTTTTTT. This gives the protein CASSLLPGGGGELFF.

The V and J genes are TRBV28 and TRBJ2-1, with 8 bases fitting TRBD1. V lost 3 bases, J lost 6 bases, and 7 bases stayed unmatched. The CDR3 runs 15 residues. The germline V gene encodes CDR1 MDHEN and CDR2 SYDVKM. The CDR3 region has the DNA TGTGCCAGCAGTTTTGGCAGGGGGCGTACCAATGAGCAGTTCTTC. Its translation is CASSFGRGRTNEQFF.

The chain is built from TRBV7-2 and TRBJ1-3; D not resolved. The germline V gene encodes CDR1 SGHTA and CDR2 FQGNSA. The CDR3 sequence is 15 residues long. V lost 3 bases and J 3 bases, leaving 12 bases between the germline ends. The CDR3 loop reads CASSFVSLVGNTIYF. CDR3 bases: TGTGCCAGCAGCTTTGTCTCTTTGGTTGGAAACACCATATATTTT.